The present T cell receptor (beta chain) was sequenced within a study of T cells after yellow fever vaccination. CDR1 and CDR2 from the germline V gene are MGHDK and SYGVNS. The CDR3 covers 16 residues. Trimming at V came to 2 bases and at J to 3 bases, leaving 9 bases not matched to a gene. TCRdb itself ran the 5' RACE reads through MiXCR, one entry per CDR3 protein. The sample has roughly 300,000 distinct CDR3 sequences, roughly 8.4% seen once. The source of this sequence is a man younger than 35 who received the YFV17D yellow fever vaccine. This sample comprised PBMCs, obtained roughly seven weeks after the first yellow fever vaccination. The J gene is TRBJ2-7, the V gene TRBV25-1; 8 nucleotides line up with TRBD2. Written as DNA, the CDR3 is TGTGCCAGCAGTGAACTTGGGGAGCGGGGGCTCTACGAGCAGTACTTC. It translates to CASSELGERGLYEQYF.